Below, 31 T cell receptor beta chains from the same sample are listed, as sequenced in a study of cytomegalovirus exposure and HLA in healthy donors. PCR involved 60 Vbeta and 13 Jbeta primers. Generated by immunoSEQ multiplex PCR, the TCRdb table keeps only in-frame clones and is missing some. The sample contains roughly 120,000 clones, roughly 77% of which appear only once. The sequencing sample was made of PBMCs. All receptors derive from a woman aged 30 to 39 in good health and CMV-seronegative.

This clone has a single count. The chain employs TRBV29-1 and TRBJ2-5; 10 positions agree with TRBD2. The J call could be wrong; TRBJ2-7 is a better fit for the DNA end. The CDR3 runs 14 residues. Germline V gene lookup returns CDR1 SQVTM and CDR2 ANQGSEA. CDR3 protein: CSVALSGGGYEQYF. CDR3 in DNA: TGCAGCGTCGCATTGAGCGGGGGGGGGTACGAGCAGTACTTC.

The rearrangement links TRBV5-1 to TRBJ2-7, with TRBD2 as a possible D gene (5 bases). This CDR3 has 13 residues. The ends were cut back, 0 bases at V and 5 bases at J, with 9 bases in the middle. The V gene's germline CDR1 is SGHRS and CDR2 YFSETQ. The CDR3 bases are TGCGCCAGCAGCTTGGGACCGGGGAACGAGCAGTACTTC. The encoded protein is CASSLGPGNEQYF.

The chain combines TRBV6-4 with TRBJ2-3, with 8 bases that match TRBD1. CDR3 length: 14 amino acids. V was clipped by 3 bases and J by 2 bases; unmatched bases: 1. The germline V gene encodes CDR1 MRHNA and CDR2 SNTAGT. For the CDR3, the DNA is TGTGCCAGCAGTGAACAGGGGGACACAGATACGCAGTATTTT. Its protein is CASSEQGDTDTQYF.

This sequence joins TRBV7-3 and TRBJ2-1, with 9 bases aligning to TRBD2. This CDR3 is 13 amino acids long. Trimming cost V 3 bases and J 8 bases; bases outside gene matches: 2. Germline CDR1 reads SGHTA; CDR2 reads FQGTGA. The CDR3 sequence: CASSFRGRDEQFF. The CDR3, as DNA: TGTGCCAGCAGCTTCCGCGGGAGGGATGAGCAGTTCTTC.

CDR3 DNA sequence: TGTGCCTGGGGACTAGCCGGGGAGACCCAGTACTTC. Its protein product is CAWGLAGETQYF. V gene TRBV30 combines with J gene TRBJ2-5, with 8 bases fitting TRBD2. The CDR3 runs 12 residues. V lost 5 bases, J lost 5 bases, and 4 bases stayed unmatched. Germline-derived CDR1 and CDR2 are GTSNPN and SVGIG (reference sequence).

This clone was counted between two and nine times. V usage is TRBV19 and J usage is TRBJ1-1; D gene unclear. CDR3 length: 13 amino acids. V was cut by 2 bases and J by 2 bases, with 6 bases left in between. Germline CDR1 reads LNHDA; CDR2 reads SQIVND (reference sequence). The CDR3 DNA reads as TGTGCCAGTAGTATAATGGGCAACACTGAAGCTTTCTTT. Its translation is CASSIMGNTEAFF. Full variable domain (outside the CDR3, taken from reference TRBV19 and TRBJ1-1): DGGITQSPKYLFRKEGQNVTLSCEQNLNHDAMYWYRQDPGQGLRLIYYSQIVNDFQKGDIAEGYSVSREKKESFPLTVTSAQKNPTAFYLCASSIMGNTEAFFGQGTRLTVV.

In this sample, this clone turned up a few times. The chain uses TRBV19 and TRBJ2-5; weak D call: TRBD2 (6 bases). Germline CDR1 reads LNHDA; CDR2 reads SQIVND (reference sequence). V lost 1 base, J lost 5 bases, and 11 bases lay in between. This CDR3 region has 14 residues. CDR3 nucleotides: TGTGCCAGTAGTATAGGACGGGAGATCGAGACCCAGTACTTC. This translates into CASSIGREIETQYF. Complete variable domain (other parts from reference TRBV19 and TRBJ2-5): DGGITQSPKYLFRKEGQNVTLSCEQNLNHDAMYWYRQDPGQGLRLIYYSQIVNDFQKGDIAEGYSVSREKKESFPLTVTSAQKNPTAFYLCASSIGREIETQYFGPGTRLLVL.

This sequence joins TRBV5-6 and TRBJ2-5; D gene unclear. V lost 0 bases to trimming and J lost 0 bases, with 6 bases between them. CDR1 and CDR2 (germline): SGHDT, YYEEEE. The CDR3 is made up of 14 amino acids. As DNA, the CDR3 is TGTGCCAGCAGCTTGGACCCTAACCAAGAGACCCAGTACTTC. This translates into CASSLDPNQETQYF.

The genes are TRBV23-1 and TRBJ2-2; no clear D gene. TRBV23-1 is given ORF status, its function remaining uncertain. The CDR3 consists of 11 residues. V was clipped by 6 bases and J by 5 bases, with 4 bases between them. For the CDR3, the DNA is TGCGCCAGCAGCAGTACCGGGGAGCTGTTTTTT. Translating gives CASSSTGELFF.

This clone occurred a few times. This sequence joins TRBV12-5 and TRBJ1-5; D is perhaps TRBD1 (5 bases). This CDR3 spans 13 amino acids. V dropped 1 base and J dropped 4 bases, with 5 bases sitting between them. Germline V gene lookup returns CDR1 LGHNT and CDR2 FRNRAP. CDR3 residues: CASGLEGNQPQHF. CDR3 nucleotide sequence: TGTGCTAGTGGTTTGGAGGGGAATCAGCCCCAGCATTTT.

J is TRBJ1-1 and V is TRBV7-9, with TRBD1 matching over 12 bases. J was trimmed by 4 bases and V by 5 bases; bases with no gene match: 2. Germline V gene sequence: CDR1 SEHNR, CDR2 FQNEAQ (reference sequence). CDR3 length: 14 amino acids. The CDR3 region is CASSPGQGATEAFF. CDR3 bases: TGTGCCAGCAGCCCGGGACAGGGGGCCACTGAAGCTTTCTTT.

This chain joins TRBV11-2 and TRBJ2-3; 8 nucleotides agree with TRBD2. CDR1 is SGHAT, CDR2 FQNNGV, per germline. This CDR3 has 12 amino acids. Trimming cost V 5 bases and J 12 bases; bases outside gene matches: 7. CDR3: CASSPTSGTQYF. DNA for the CDR3: TGTGCCAGCAGCCCCACTAGCGGAACCCAGTATTTT.

The chain combines TRBV27 with TRBJ2-2; 13 nucleotides align to TRBD2. The trim removed 8 bases at V and 7 bases at J, leaving 7 bases unmatched. Germline CDR1 and CDR2: MNHEY and SMNVEV (reference sequence). The CDR3 extends over 15 amino acids. The CDR3 region is CASSLAGGRVGELFF. CDR3 DNA sequence: TGTGCCAGCTCACTAGCGGGAGGGCGGGTCGGGGAGCTGTTTTTT.

This clone was seen a few times. This chain connects TRBV30 to TRBJ2-3, with D maybe TRBD2 (6 bases). CDR3 length: 15 amino acids. Germline values: CDR1 GTSNPN, CDR2 SVGIG (reference sequence). Trimming took off 0 bases at V and 2 bases at J, with 12 bases between the two ends. This CDR3 reads CAWSVGLAPTDTQYF. The CDR3, as DNA: TGTGCCTGGAGTGTAGGGCTAGCGCCCACAGATACGCAGTATTTT. The full variable domain, in which reference TRBV30 and TRBJ2-3 provide the parts outside the CDR3, is SQTIHQWPATLVQPVGSPLSLECTVEGTSNPNLYWYRQAAGRGLQLLFYSVGIGQISSEVPQNLSASRPQDRQFILSSKKLLLSDSGFYLCAWSVGLAPTDTQYFGPGTRLTVL.

This clone was seen once. One end of the junction is discordant with germline, which a read error may explain. The rearrangement uses TRBV25-1 and TRBJ2-7; 12 bases match TRBD1. Per germline, CDR1 MGHDK and CDR2 SYGVNS. This CDR3 contains 15 residues. The CDR3 sequence: CASRECRDRGLEQYF. CDR3 DNA: TGTGCCAGCAGAGAATGCCGGGACAGGGGGCTCGAGCAGTACTTC.

V usage is TRBV2 and J usage is TRBJ1-1; 8 bases fit TRBD1. CDR3 size: 14 residues. V was pared by 5 bases and J by 2 bases, with 4 bases of the junction left unmatched. Germline CDR1 SNHLY, CDR2 FYNNEI. CDR3 DNA: TGTGCCAGCAGTCGCACAGGGGGAAACACTGAAGCTTTCTTT. Protein sequence: CASSRTGGNTEAFF. The complete variable domain, with remaining parts taken from reference TRBV2 and TRBJ1-1, reads EPEVTQTPSHQVTQMGQEVILRCVPISNHLYFYWYRQILGQKVEFLVSFYNNEISEKSEIFDDQFSVERPDGSNFTLKIRSTKLEDSAMYFCASSRTGGNTEAFFGQGTRLTVV.

J is TRBJ2-3 and V is TRBV2, with D possibly matching TRBD2 (5 bases). V lost 6 bases, J lost 2 bases, and 12 bases lay in between. The CDR3 contains 14 residues. Germline V gene sequence: CDR1 SNHLY, CDR2 FYNNEI. In DNA, the CDR3 is TGTGCCAGCAGCACTGTGGACTTCACAGATACGCAGTATTTT. Protein product: CASSTVDFTDTQYF. Complete variable domain (other parts from reference TRBV2 and TRBJ2-3): EPEVTQTPSHQVTQMGQEVILRCVPISNHLYFYWYRQILGQKVEFLVSFYNNEISEKSEIFDDQFSVERPDGSNFTLKIRSTKLEDSAMYFCASSTVDFTDTQYFGPGTRLTVL.

This chain connects TRBV6-4 to TRBJ2-4; possibly TRBD2 for D (5 bases). Germline lookup yields CDR1 MRHNA and CDR2 SNTAGT. The CDR3 consists of 20 residues. V was clipped by 2 bases and J by 3 bases, with 26 bases between them. The CDR3 spells CASSDLRSVYGISFKNIQYF. Here the CDR3 DNA reads TGTGCCAGCAGTGACCTACGGTCGGTTTACGGGATCTCTTTCAAAAACATTCAGTACTTC.

The chain has TRBV7-8 and TRBJ1-6; TRBD1 matches at 9 bases. The CDR3 is 15 amino acids. The germline V gene has CDR1 SGHVS and CDR2 FQNEAQ. V trimming: 2 bases; J trimming: 6 bases; junction bases outside the gene matches: 2. The CDR3 loop is CASSLQTGGNSPLHF. CDR3 sequence (DNA): TGTGCCAGCAGCTTACAGACAGGGGGTAATTCACCCCTCCACTTT.

This clone was observed a handful of times. The genes are TRBV7-3 and TRBJ2-7; D remains unclear. The CDR3 is 13 residues long. In germline, CDR1 is SGHTA, CDR2 FQGTGA. Between the trimmed V and J ends, which lost 2 bases and 1 base, there was a span of 6 bases. The CDR3 protein is CASSLAQSYEQYF. CDR3 DNA: TGTGCCAGCAGCTTAGCCCAGTCCTACGAGCAGTACTTC.

The chain is built from TRBV6-1 and TRBJ1-2, with 8 bases identical to TRBD1. The length of the CDR3 is 15 residues. Germline V gene lookup returns CDR1 MNHNS and CDR2 SASEGT. J lost 4 bases, V lost 6 bases, and 10 bases had no gene match. CDR3: CASRPDRAESYGYTF. CDR3 DNA: TGTGCCAGCAGGCCGGACAGGGCTGAGAGCTATGGCTACACCTTC.

This clone appeared a single time. This chain joins TRBV5-1 and TRBJ2-7; 7 nucleotides match TRBD2. The CDR3 extends over 15 amino acids. V lost 3 bases to trimming and J lost 6 bases; unmatched junction nucleotides: 12. Germline V gives CDR1 SGHRS, CDR2 YFSETQ. CDR3 DNA: TGCGCCAGCAGCTGGGGGGGAGGGAGAGACTCCGAGCAGTACTTC. Protein: CASSWGGGRDSEQYF.

The chain has TRBV29-1 and TRBJ2-1, with D perhaps TRBD1 (6 bases). The CDR3 is 16 residues long. Germline V gives CDR1 SQVTM, CDR2 ANQGSEA. V shed 2 bases and J shed 1 base, with 15 bases lying between them. The CDR3 nucleotides are TGCAGCGTTGAACCACCTGGGCAGGGGTCCTACAATGAGCAGTTCTTC. Protein product: CSVEPPGQGSYNEQFF.

The CDR3 nucleotides are TGTGCCAGCAGCAAAGATGGTAGCGGGAGTAGGTACGAGCAGTACTTC. Translated, it gives CASSKDGSGSRYEQYF. This chain connects TRBV7-2 to TRBJ2-7; TRBD2 agrees at 9 bases. This CDR3 contains 16 residues. Germline CDR1 and CDR2: SGHTA and FQGNSA. V trimming: 5 bases; J trimming: 4 bases; junction bases outside the gene matches: 12.

This clone was seen a handful of times. The chain uses TRBV5-8 and TRBJ2-1; weak D call: TRBD2 (6 bases). Germline V gene sequence: CDR1 SGHTS, CDR2 YDEGEE. CDR3 length: 18 residues. The V end was cut by 0 bases, the J end by 2 bases, with 18 bases between. The chain's CDR3 is CASSLARLVIGAYNEQFF. DNA of the CDR3: TGTGCCAGCAGCTTGGCACGACTAGTTATCGGGGCCTACAATGAGCAGTTCTTC.

This chain uses TRBV19 with TRBJ1-5; a weak D match, TRBD1 (6 bases). The CDR3 covers 16 residues. V was cut by 1 base and J by 4 bases, with 14 bases left in between. Per germline, CDR1 LNHDA and CDR2 SQIVND (reference sequence). The CDR3, as DNA: TGTGCCAGTAGTATAGTTTGGGACACTTCAAATCAGCCCCAGCATTTT. Amino acids: CASSIVWDTSNQPQHF.

The chain combines TRBV14 with TRBJ2-3; no clear D gene. The CDR3 is 13 amino acids. Germline CDR1 and CDR2: SGHDN and FVKESK. V lost 2 bases and J 6 bases, leaving 9 bases between the germline ends. CDR3 sequence: CASSQRRPDTQYF. The CDR3 DNA is TGTGCCAGCAGCCAAAGGCGGCCCGATACGCAGTATTTT.

The genes are TRBV18 and TRBJ2-1; 8 bases fit TRBD2. V lost 6 bases and J lost 0; bases outside the gene matches: 4. CDR1 KGHSH and CDR2 LQKENI come from the germline V gene. The length of the CDR3 is 15 residues. CDR3 coding DNA: TGTGCCAGCTCCCCGGGGGGGGCCTCCTACAATGAGCAGTTCTTC. Translating gives CASSPGGASYNEQFF.

The V call is TRBV6-5, the J call TRBJ2-1; possibly TRBD1 for D (6 bases). Germline CDR1 is MNHEY and CDR2 is SVGAGI. V was shortened by 7 bases and J by 9 bases, with 13 bases between the two germline ends. The CDR3 is 12 residues long. The CDR3 loop is CASNHRVPEQFF. CDR3 in DNA: TGTGCCAGCAACCACAGGGTACCTGAGCAGTTCTTC.

This rearrangement joins TRBV11-3 to TRBJ2-5, with D possibly being TRBD2 (6 bases). Trimming stripped 5 bases from V and 1 base from J, with 11 bases between. Germline CDR1 is SGHNT and CDR2 is YENEEA. CDR3 length equals 14 residues. The CDR3 DNA reads TGTGCCAGCAGCCAGACTAGTTCCCAAGAGACCCAGTACTTC. Translation gives CASSQTSSQETQYF.

The chain combines TRBV10-1 with TRBJ2-3; TRBD2 matches at 10 bases. V was pared by 3 bases and J by 0 bases, with 12 bases of the junction left unmatched. The CDR3 extends over 19 amino acids. CDR1 WNHNN and CDR2 SYGVQD come from the germline V gene (reference sequence). The CDR3 region has the DNA TGCGCCAGCAGTGATGGGATAGCGGGGGGCCCTCTTAGCACAGATACGCAGTATTTT. Its translation: CASSDGIAGGPLSTDTQYF.